The 30 T cell receptor beta chains below all came from one sample that was sequenced in a study of tumor and adjacent non-tumor tissue in lung cancer. RNA was extracted from bulk tissue without any cell sorting. TCRbeta libraries were built with three rounds of nested PCR, modified from ARM-PCR. Each CDR3 protein is one row after TCRdb ran MiXCR on the multiplex PCR reads. The sample lists 77,000 or so distinct CDR3 sequences; 77% were seen once. The sequenced material came from lung tumor tissue. The receptor source for this set is a woman in her forties or fifties with non-small cell lung cancer.

Concerning this clonotype: This clone may be a read error of a much larger clone one base away. This chain uses TRBV6-6 with TRBJ2-7; a weak D match, TRBD2 (6 bases). This CDR3 region has 14 residues. The germline CDR1 and CDR2 sequences are MNHNY and SVGAGI (reference sequence). The CDR3 DNA reads TGTGCCAGCAATGTGGGACTCCCCTCCTACGTGCAGTACTTC. Amino acids: CASNVGLPSYVQYF.

A word on this clonotype: A read error may explain this, as a much larger clone is one base away. This sequence joins TRBV10-2 and TRBJ2-1; D is ambiguous. The CDR3 consists of 13 residues. Trimming removed 7 bases at V and 9 bases at J, with 16 bases between. CDR1 is WSHSY and CDR2 is SAAADI in the germline V gene. Written as DNA, the CDR3 is TGCGCCAGCAATGCTAGTACGGGCACTGAGCAGTTCTTC. Its protein is CASNASTGTEQFF.

As concerns this clonotype: A clone one base away is much larger, so this may be a read error. As the CDR3 is not closed by the conserved phenylalanine or tryptophan, this likely results from a read error. This rearrangement joins TRBV28 to TRBJ1-5; 8 bases are a match to TRBD1. CDR3 size: 13 residues. CDR1 and CDR2 from the germline V gene are MDHEN and SYDVKM. V gave up 3 bases and J gave up 6 bases; unmatched junction bases: 1. CDR3 sequence (DNA): TGTGCCAGCAGTTTCAGGGGGCTTCAGCCCCAGCATTAT. This sequence encodes CASSFRGLQPQHY.

CDR3 sequence reads: CASSIGQSSYEQYF. As DNA, the CDR3 is TGTGCCAGCAGCATAGGACAGAGCTCCTACGAGCAGTACTTC. The rearrangement joins TRBV5-4 to TRBJ2-7, with D possibly being TRBD1 (6 bases). CDR3 length: 14 residues. V dropped 4 bases and J dropped 0 bases, with 11 bases sitting between them. The germline V gene encodes CDR1 SGHNT and CDR2 YYREEE (reference sequence). The entire variable domain, with the rest obtained from reference TRBV5-4 and TRBJ2-7, is as follows: ETGVTQSPTHLIKTRGQQVTLRCSSQSGHNTVSWYQQALGQGPQFIFQYYREEENGRGNFPPRFSGLQFPNYSSELNVNALELDDSALYLCASSIGQSSYEQYFGPGTRLTVT.

A word on this clonotype: One end of the junction is discordant with germline, which a read error may explain. The rearrangement uses TRBV7-8 and TRBJ2-3; TRBD2 might be the D (7 bases). The CDR3 is made up of 17 amino acids. Germline V gene data show CDR1 as SGHVS and CDR2 as FQNEAQ. The CDR3 coding sequence is TGTGTCAGCAGCTTAGGGGGAAGGCTAGCGGGCACAGATACGCAGTATTTT. Translation: CVSSLGGRLAGTDTQYF.

As concerns this clonotype: This clone may be a read error of a much larger clone one base away. This chain joins TRBV28 and TRBJ2-7; D is unresolved. Per the germline V gene, CDR1 is MDHEN and CDR2 is SYDVKM. The CDR3 totals 15 residues. The DNA for the CDR3 is TGTGCCAGCAGTTTGGCAGACTTGATTAGCTACGAGCAGTGCTTC. Translating it yields CASSLADLISYEQCF.

A word on this clonotype: Its ends do not fully match the called genes, so a read error is possible. The genes are TRBV4-1 and TRBJ1-2; no reliable D call. The CDR3 is made up of 13 amino acids. The germline V gene encodes CDR1 MGHRA and CDR2 YSYEKL. The CDR3 sequence is CASSQEFLDGCTF. The CDR3 region has the DNA TGCGCCAGCAGCCAAGAGTTCCTTGATGGCTGCACCTTC.

Notes on this clonotype: Being one base from a much bigger clone, this may be a read error. The V call is TRBV20-1, the J call TRBJ2-7; TRBD1 agrees at 12 bases. The CDR3 sequence is 15 residues long. Germline CDR1 is DFQATT and CDR2 is SNEGSKA (reference sequence). The junction had 12 bases not matched to a gene; V was cut back by 5 bases and J by 7 bases. The CDR3: CSAGGTGGFAWEQYF. CDR3 sequence (DNA): TGCAGTGCTGGGGGGACAGGGGGCTTTGCGTGGGAGCAGTACTTC.

V is TRBV6-1 and J is TRBJ2-7; 8 bases agree with TRBD1. Trimming removed 1 base from V and 9 bases from J; junction bases left unmatched: 11. Looked up from germline, CDR1 is MNHNS and CDR2 is SASEGT. The CDR3 is made up of 15 amino acids. The CDR3, as DNA: TGTGCCAGCAGTGAAGATCCGGGACAGGCCTATGTGCAGTACTTC. This gives the protein CASSEDPGQAYVQYF.

About this clonotype itself: An end of the junction differs from the germline gene, which may be a read error. V is TRBV12-3 or TRBV12-4 and J is TRBJ2-7, with D perhaps TRBD1 (7 bases). CDR3 length equals 14 residues. The CDR3 is CASSMTGTYYEQYF. As DNA, the CDR3 is TGTGCCAGCAGTATGACAGGGACTTATTACGAGCAATACTTC.

Comment on this clonotype: The CDR3 does not close with the conserved phenylalanine or tryptophan, likely indicating a read error. The chain joins TRBV6-6 to TRBJ2-1, with a possible D match to TRBD2 (5 bases). V lost 7 bases and J 9 bases, leaving 19 bases between the germline ends. The CDR3 has 14 amino acids. CDR1 MNHNY and CDR2 SVGAGI come from the germline V gene (reference sequence). Written as DNA, the CDR3 is TGTGCCAGCAATTTTTCGACCAGTGGGAGTGAGCAGTTCCTC. This codes for CASNFSTSGSEQFL.

A word on this clonotype: Relative to the germline gene, one junction end is altered; a read error may explain this. The chain combines TRBV4-1 with TRBJ2-1, with a tentative D call TRBD2 (6 bases). The CDR3 spans 19 residues. Per the germline V gene, CDR1 is MGHRA and CDR2 is YSYEKL. The CDR3 loop is CSSSPGLARVRSSYNEQSF. The CDR3, as DNA: TGCTCCAGCAGCCCGGGACTTGCTCGGGTTCGAAGCTCCTACAATGAGCAGTCCTTC.

The chain couples TRBV29-1 to TRBJ2-7, with 7 bases aligning to TRBD2. The ends lost 7 bases at V and 6 bases at J; junction bases unmatched: 12. The CDR3 is made up of 13 amino acids. Per the germline V gene, CDR1 is SQVTM and CDR2 is ANQGSEA. The CDR3 sequence: CSAGGSEACEQYF. As DNA, the CDR3 is TGCAGCGCCGGGGGGTCCGAAGCCTGCGAGCAGTACTTC.

This clonotype occurred a few times. The chain recombines TRBV2 with TRBJ1-5; TRBD1 might be the D (5 bases). Germline CDR1 SNHLY, CDR2 FYNNEI. CDR3 length: 14 residues. The V and J ends lost 1 base and 6 bases respectively, with 10 bases between them. CDR3 sequence: CASSEGVGTQPQHF. The CDR3 nucleotides are TGTGCCAGCAGTGAAGGCGTCGGGACTCAGCCCCAGCATTTT.

With regard to this clonotype: Germline is not matched at one junction end, which may reflect a read error. V and J are TRBV6-6 and TRBJ2-3; D ambiguous. The CDR3 is 16 residues long. Germline CDR1 and CDR2: MNHNY and SVGAGI (reference sequence). The CDR3 loop is CASSYSAAGCTDTQYF. CDR3 in DNA: TGTGCCAGTAGTTACTCCGCGGCAGGATGCACAGATACGCAGTATTTT.

A word on this clonotype: One junction end disagrees with the germline gene, perhaps due to a read error. The genes are TRBV6-1 and TRBJ2-6; possible D gene TRBD2, 7 bases. Per germline, CDR1 MNHNS and CDR2 SASEGT. This CDR3 spans 17 amino acids. The CDR3 protein is CASNEVGGGVGADILTF. The CDR3 DNA is TGTGCCAGCAATGAAGTGGGAGGGGGTGTTGGGGCCGACATCCTGACTTTC.

Comment on this clonotype: It is likely a read error, because the conserved phenylalanine at the end of the CDR3 is missing. V usage is TRBV12-3 or TRBV12-4 and J usage is TRBJ2-5; D is perhaps TRBD2 (7 bases). The length of the CDR3 is 13 residues. The ends were cut back, 9 bases at V and 3 bases at J, with 14 bases in the middle. CDR3 in amino acids: CASKWEGEETQYS. CDR3 DNA: TGTGCCAGTAAGTGGGAGGGGGAAGAGACCCAGTACTCC.

The chain links TRBV6-1 to TRBJ2-4, with TRBD2 matching over 9 bases. Germline assignment: CDR1 MNHNS and CDR2 SASEGT. This CDR3 has 13 amino acids. The CDR3: CASGGQSKNIQYF. The CDR3 DNA reads TGTGCTAGCGGGGGACAATCCAAAAACATTCAGTACTTC.

Of note for this clonotype: A single base separates this from a much larger clone, so it may be a read error. The chain is built from TRBV10-1 and TRBJ2-3; D is perhaps TRBD2 (5 bases). The V gene's germline CDR1 is WNHNN and CDR2 SYGVQD (reference sequence). The CDR3 is 13 amino acids. CDR3 region: CASSEAGTDTLYF. CDR3 DNA sequence: TGCGCCAGCAGCGAGGCGGGCACAGATACGCTGTATTTT.

Here the CDR3 DNA reads TGTGCCAGCAGCTTTGGGACTGGTACAGATTCGCAGCATTTT. This gives the protein CASSFGTGTDSQHF. This chain connects TRBV11-2 to TRBJ2-3, with D maybe TRBD1 (5 bases). The DNA end favors TRBJ1-5, so the J call may be wrong. The CDR3 is 14 residues long. Germline CDR1 reads SGHAT; CDR2 reads FQNNGV.

This clonotype was seen many times. The chain recombines TRBV20-1 with TRBJ2-5; D is unclear. The CDR3 is 14 residues long. Germline CDR1 reads DFQATT; CDR2 reads SNEGSKA (reference sequence). The V and J ends lost 0 bases and 1 base respectively, with 9 bases between them. The CDR3 nucleotides read TGCAGTGCTAGAGACCCGGGCTTCCAAGAGACCCAGTACTTC. It codes for CSARDPGFQETQYF.

For this clonotype: Germline and junction disagree at one end, which may indicate a read error. This chain uses TRBV15 with TRBJ2-1; D is unresolved. The CDR3 spans 12 residues. CDR1 is LNHNV, CDR2 YYDKDF, per germline (reference sequence). The CDR3 protein is CATSRDDNERFF. The CDR3 region has the DNA TGTGCCACCAGCAGAGATGATAATGAGCGGTTCTTC.

Of note for this clonotype: A much bigger clone sits one base away, suggesting this may be a read error. V and J are TRBV7-9 and TRBJ2-7, with 8 positions matching TRBD1. The germline CDR1 and CDR2 sequences are SEHNR and FQNEAQ (reference sequence). This CDR3 region has 17 residues. J gave up 6 bases and V 5 bases, and 18 bases lay outside the gene matches. The CDR3 loop reads CASSLLCQGAFGSEQYF. The CDR3 DNA reads TGTGCCAGCAGCCTATTATGCCAGGGGGCTTTCGGGAGCGAGCAGTACTTC.

As regards this clonotype: A read error may account for a junction end that differs from germline. The V gene is TRBV19, the J gene TRBJ1-1, with D unresolved. This CDR3 region has 13 residues. In germline, CDR1 is LNHDA, CDR2 SQIVND (reference sequence). Here the CDR3 reads CASSPPLNSEAFF. In DNA, the CDR3 is TGCGCCAGTAGTCCGCCTTTGAACAGTGAAGCTTTCTTT. Together with reference TRBV19 and TRBJ1-1, the CDR3 gives the full variable domain: DGGITQSPKYLFRKEGQNVTLSCEQNLNHDAMYWYRQDPGQGLRLIYYSQIVNDFQKGDIAEGYSVSREKKESFPLTVTSAQKNPTAFYLCASSPPLNSEAFFGQGTRLTVV.

Comment on this clonotype: The junction departs from germline at one end; a sequencing error may be responsible. The chain recombines TRBV20-1 with TRBJ2-1; D may be TRBD2 (5 bases). This CDR3 is built from 15 residues. Germline-derived CDR1 and CDR2 are DFQATT and SNEGSKA (reference sequence). The chain's CDR3 is CSAAPPSYSYNEQLF. DNA of the CDR3: TGCAGTGCCGCCCCCCCTAGCTACTCCTATAATGAACAGCTCTTC.

In regard to this clonotype: Germline and junction disagree at one end, which may indicate a read error. This chain links TRBV10-1 with TRBJ2-7; D is possibly TRBD1 (5 bases). CDR1 and CDR2 from the germline V gene are WNHNN and SYGVQD (reference sequence). This CDR3 is 14 amino acids long. CDR3 loop: CTSSDLGKGYEQYF. The CDR3 DNA reads as TGCACCAGCAGTGACCTAGGGAAGGGGTACGAGCAGTACTTC.

This clonotype was counted at least ten times. The chain employs TRBV6-1 and TRBJ2-7, with D hard to call. From germline, CDR1 is MNHNS and CDR2 SASEGT. Between the trimmed V and J ends, which lost 8 bases and 0 bases, there was a span of 11 bases. The length of the CDR3 is 13 residues. CDR3 nucleotides: TGTGCCAGCTTGGCAGCGAGCTCCTACGAGCAGTACTTC. Amino acid sequence: CASLAASSYEQYF.

Concerning this clonotype itself: A single base separates this from a much larger clone, so it may be a read error. The final CDR3 position lacks the conserved phenylalanine or tryptophan, pointing to a likely read error. The rearrangement uses TRBV25-1 and TRBJ2-2; no clear D gene. V was clipped by 6 bases and J by 3 bases, with 2 bases between them. Germline V CDR1 and CDR2: MGHDK, SYGVNS. The CDR3 contains 11 residues. The CDR3 bases are TGTGCCAGCAGAGACACCGGGGAGCTGTTTCTT. This gives the protein CASRDTGELFL.

This clonotype was seen a single time. The rearrangement joins TRBV29-1 to TRBJ2-1; perhaps TRBD1 as D (6 bases). The V gene lost 4 bases and the J gene lost 1 base, with 20 bases spanning the gap. Looked up from germline, CDR1 is SQVTM and CDR2 is ANQGSEA. This CDR3 comprises 17 residues. CDR3 sequence (DNA): TGCAGCGTTGGAGGGGGAGACGGGGTGGTGTCCTACAATGAGCAGTTCTTC. Amino acid sequence: CSVGGGDGVVSYNEQFF.

A remark on this clonotype: The missing conserved phenylalanine or tryptophan at the end of this CDR3 makes a read error likely. The V and J genes are TRBV4-1 and TRBJ2-1, with D perhaps matching TRBD2 (5 bases). In germline, CDR1 is MGHRA, CDR2 YSYEKL. The CDR3 contains 15 residues. The CDR3 nucleotides are TGCGCCGGCAGCCATGTTATCGGTAGCGTCAATGAGCAGTTCCTC. The encoded protein is CAGSHVIGSVNEQFL.